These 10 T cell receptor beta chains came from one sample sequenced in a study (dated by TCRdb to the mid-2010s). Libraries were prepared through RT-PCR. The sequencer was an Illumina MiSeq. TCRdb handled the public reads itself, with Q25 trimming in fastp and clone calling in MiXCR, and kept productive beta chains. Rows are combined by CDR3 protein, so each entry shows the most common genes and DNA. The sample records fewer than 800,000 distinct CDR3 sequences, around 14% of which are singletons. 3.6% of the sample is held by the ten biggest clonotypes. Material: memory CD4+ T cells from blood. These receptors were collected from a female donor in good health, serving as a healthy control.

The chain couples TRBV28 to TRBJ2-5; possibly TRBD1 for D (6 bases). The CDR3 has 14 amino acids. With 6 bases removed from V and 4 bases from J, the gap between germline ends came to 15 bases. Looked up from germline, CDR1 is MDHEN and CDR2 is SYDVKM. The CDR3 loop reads CASRTGPGRETQYF. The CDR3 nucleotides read TGTGCCAGCAGAACAGGGCCAGGCAGAGAGACCCAGTACTTC.

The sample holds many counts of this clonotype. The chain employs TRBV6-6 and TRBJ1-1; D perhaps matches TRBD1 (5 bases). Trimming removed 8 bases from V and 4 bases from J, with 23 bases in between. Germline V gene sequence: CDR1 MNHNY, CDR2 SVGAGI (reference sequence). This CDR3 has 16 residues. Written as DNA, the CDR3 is TGTGCCAGCCGGGGGGGGACGAAGGGTTCGAGCACTGAAGCTTTCTTT. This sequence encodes CASRGGTKGSSTEAFF.

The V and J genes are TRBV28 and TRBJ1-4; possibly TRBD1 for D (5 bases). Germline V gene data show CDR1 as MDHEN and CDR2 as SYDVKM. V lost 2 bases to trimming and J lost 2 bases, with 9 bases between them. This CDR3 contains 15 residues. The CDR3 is CASSLLGDTNEKLFF. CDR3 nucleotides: TGTGCCAGCAGTTTACTAGGGGATACTAATGAAAAACTGTTTTTT.

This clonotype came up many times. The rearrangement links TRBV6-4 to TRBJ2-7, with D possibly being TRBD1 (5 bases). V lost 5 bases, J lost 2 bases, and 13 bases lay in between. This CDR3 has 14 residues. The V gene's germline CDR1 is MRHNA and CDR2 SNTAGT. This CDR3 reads CASSRQRGPYEQYF. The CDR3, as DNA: TGTGCCAGCAGTAGACAGCGCGGACCCTACGAGCAGTACTTC.

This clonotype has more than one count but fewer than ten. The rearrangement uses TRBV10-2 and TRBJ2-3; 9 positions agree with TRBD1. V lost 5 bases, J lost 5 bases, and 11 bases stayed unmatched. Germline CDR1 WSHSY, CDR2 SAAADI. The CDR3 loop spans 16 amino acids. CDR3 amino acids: CASSSGRGQGLDTQYF. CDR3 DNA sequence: TGCGCCAGCAGTTCAGGGAGGGGACAGGGCCTAGATACGCAGTATTTT.

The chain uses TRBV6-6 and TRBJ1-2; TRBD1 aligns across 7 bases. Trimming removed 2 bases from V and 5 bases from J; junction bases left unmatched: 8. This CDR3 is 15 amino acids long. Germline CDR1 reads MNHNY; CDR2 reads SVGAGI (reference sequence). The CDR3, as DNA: TGTGCCAGCAGTTACGCGGCAGGGGGTGGATATGGCTACACCTTC. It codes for CASSYAAGGGYGYTF.

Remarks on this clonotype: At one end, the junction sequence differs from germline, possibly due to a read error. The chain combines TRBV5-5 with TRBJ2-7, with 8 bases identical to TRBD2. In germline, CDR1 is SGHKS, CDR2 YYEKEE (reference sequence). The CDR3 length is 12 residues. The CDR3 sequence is CASRQDSTSEIF. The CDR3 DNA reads TGTGCCAGCAGACAGGATTCGACTAGCGAGATTTTC.

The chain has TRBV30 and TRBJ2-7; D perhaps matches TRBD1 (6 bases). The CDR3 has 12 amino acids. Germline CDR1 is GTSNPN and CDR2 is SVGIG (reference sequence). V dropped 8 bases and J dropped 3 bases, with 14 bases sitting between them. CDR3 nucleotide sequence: TGTGCCGGTAGACAGGTTGACTACGAGCAGTACTTC. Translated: CAGRQVDYEQYF.

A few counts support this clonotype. The CDR3 DNA sequence: TGTGCCAGCAGCATTGGACAGGCCACGATCCATGAGCAGTTCTTC. It encodes CASSIGQATIHEQFF. The V and J genes are TRBV7-2 and TRBJ2-1; 7 bases match TRBD1. CDR3 size: 15 residues. The V and J ends lost 5 bases and 8 bases, in that order; junction bases with no gene match: 12. Germline V lookup: CDR1 SGHTA, CDR2 FQGNSA.

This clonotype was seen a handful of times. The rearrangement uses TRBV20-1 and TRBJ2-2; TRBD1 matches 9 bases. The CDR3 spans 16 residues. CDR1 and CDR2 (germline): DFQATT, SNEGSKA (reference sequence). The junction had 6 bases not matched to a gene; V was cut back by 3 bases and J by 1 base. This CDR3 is CSARPPGQGNTGELFF. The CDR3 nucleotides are TGCAGTGCTAGGCCCCCGGGACAGGGGAACACCGGGGAGCTGTTTTTT.